The 27 T cell receptor beta chains in this list originate from one sample, sequenced in a study of shared clonotypes between healthy human individuals (TCRdb year 2020). The method behind the library was the immunoSEQ multiplex PCR assay. TCRdb took over this immuneACCESS table, retaining in-frame rearrangements with V and J assigned. Such tables are incomplete; in checked studies, under half of the missing clones stem from an unresolved V gene, and the remainder is unexplained. For this sample there are about 2,500,000 clones; just over 90% appear just once. The top ten clones comprise roughly 0.15% of the sample. The sample consisted of naive CD4+ T cells sorted from blood. What this sample's cell subset or site label stands for: CD45RA+ positively selected. The receptor source for this set is a man younger than 35 in good health.

The V gene is TRBV6-1, the J gene TRBJ2-7; 13 bases align to TRBD2. The trim removed 8 bases at V and 3 bases at J, leaving 4 bases unmatched. This CDR3 has 14 amino acids. Germline V gene lookup returns CDR1 MNHNS and CDR2 SASEGT. The CDR3 DNA follows: TGTGCCAGCGGTCGGACTAGCGGGAGCTACGAGCAGTACTTC. It encodes CASGRTSGSYEQYF.

This clone came up a few times. This chain uses TRBV4-1 with TRBJ1-2; D is ambiguous. The germline CDR1 and CDR2 sequences are MGHRA and YSYEKL. The V end lost 0 bases, the J end lost 7 bases, and 6 bases lay between the germline ends. CDR3 length equals 12 residues. The CDR3 bases are TGCGCCAGCAGCCAAGATTATGGTGGCTACACCTTC. Its protein is CASSQDYGGYTF.

This rearrangement joins TRBV2 to TRBJ2-5, with a possible D match to TRBD2 (6 bases). Germline CDR1 SNHLY, CDR2 FYNNEI. The V end was cut by 4 bases, the J end by 8 bases, with 23 bases between. The CDR3 is 16 amino acids. The CDR3 region is CASSAPVQTGGETQYF. The CDR3 bases are TGTGCCAGCAGTGCCCCGGTTCAGACCGGCGGGGAAACCCAGTACTTC. The full variable domain, in which reference TRBV2 and TRBJ2-5 provide the parts outside the CDR3, is EPEVTQTPSHQVTQMGQEVILRCVPISNHLYFYWYRQILGQKVEFLVSFYNNEISEKSEIFDDQFSVERPDGSNFTLKIRSTKLEDSAMYFCASSAPVQTGGETQYFGPGTRLLVL.

This clone occurred a few times. The same CDR3 also results from other DNA sequences found in this sample. The chain carries TRBV30 and TRBJ1-3; D call uncertain. The CDR3 contains 13 residues. Per germline, CDR1 GTSNPN and CDR2 SVGIG (reference sequence). With 0 bases removed from V and 0 bases from J, the gap between germline ends came to 3 bases. CDR3 amino acids: CAWSVSSGNTIYF. The CDR3 DNA follows: TGTGCCTGGAGTGTCAGCTCTGGAAACACCATATATTTT.

The chain uses TRBV7-9 and TRBJ2-7; a weak D match, TRBD1 (5 bases). Germline values: CDR1 SEHNR, CDR2 FQNEAQ (reference sequence). V lost 5 bases and J lost 1, with 12 bases in between. The CDR3 runs 14 residues. DNA for the CDR3: TGTGCCAGCAGCCGACAGTCTAATTCCTACGAGCAGTACTTC. Its protein is CASSRQSNSYEQYF.

The chain has TRBV29-1 and TRBJ2-6, with D unresolved. V was shortened by 4 bases and J by 2 bases, with 12 bases between the two germline ends. The CDR3 spans 15 residues. CDR1 and CDR2 from the germline V gene are SQVTM and ANQGSEA. CDR3 loop: CSVAHSSTGANVLTF. The CDR3 bases are TGCAGCGTTGCGCACAGTTCGACTGGGGCCAACGTCCTGACTTTC.

V usage is TRBV5-1 and J usage is TRBJ2-6, with TRBD1 identical over 8 bases. The CDR3 sequence is 19 residues long. Germline-derived CDR1 and CDR2 are SGHRS and YFSETQ. V lost 4 bases to trimming and J lost 0 bases; unmatched junction nucleotides: 12. Here the CDR3 DNA reads TGCGCCAGCAGCGCGGCCCCGGGACAGGCAAGCTCTGGGGCCAACGTCCTGACTTTC. It codes for CASSAAPGQASSGANVLTF.

The rearrangement joins TRBV5-8 to TRBJ2-1; TRBD2 agrees at 7 bases. Trimming removed 3 bases from V and 0 bases from J; junction bases left unmatched: 9. CDR1 is SGHTS, CDR2 YDEGEE, per germline. This CDR3 contains 17 residues. As DNA, the CDR3 is TGTGCCAGCAGCTGGAACCGACTAGCAAGCTCCTACAATGAGCAGTTCTTC. It codes for CASSWNRLASSYNEQFF.

J is TRBJ2-1 and V is TRBV5-1, with D hard to call. Germline V gene lookup returns CDR1 SGHRS and CDR2 YFSETQ. V gave up 1 base and J gave up 6 bases, with 20 bases separating them. CDR3 length: 17 amino acids. The CDR3 here is CASSLMGQGNYFNEQFF. CDR3 in DNA: TGCGCCAGCAGCTTGATGGGTCAAGGGAACTACTTCAATGAGCAGTTCTTC.

The J gene is TRBJ2-5, the V gene TRBV2, with D perhaps assigned TRBD1 or TRBD2 (5 bases each). V was cut by 6 bases and J by 5 bases, with 10 bases left in between. This CDR3 comprises 12 residues. The germline V gene encodes CDR1 SNHLY and CDR2 FYNNEI. CDR3 sequence: CASSSEGETQYF. The CDR3 region has the DNA TGTGCCAGCAGCAGCGAGGGGGAGACCCAGTACTTC.

This rearrangement joins TRBV7-3 to TRBJ1-3; no definite D call. CDR3 size: 16 residues. The germline CDR1 and CDR2 sequences are SGHTA and FQGTGA. V lost 5 bases and J 0 bases, leaving 14 bases between the germline ends. The CDR3 DNA reads TGTGCCAGCAGCCTCAATGCCGGTTCCTCTGGAAACACCATATATTTT. Translation gives CASSLNAGSSGNTIYF.

The chain has TRBV5-4 and TRBJ1-1; TRBD1 might be the D (6 bases). The CDR3 runs 15 residues. CDR1 and CDR2 from the germline V gene are SGHNT and YYREEE (reference sequence). Between the trimmed V and J ends, which lost 4 bases and 1 base, there was a span of 14 bases. The CDR3 protein is CASSAQGLGNTEAFF. CDR3 bases: TGTGCCAGCAGCGCCCAGGGGTTGGGGAACACTGAAGCTTTCTTT.

V and J are TRBV30 and TRBJ2-1; 14 bases line up with TRBD2. This CDR3 contains 14 residues. CDR1 is GTSNPN, CDR2 SVGIG, per germline (reference sequence). Germline trimming cut 2 bases from V and 10 bases from J; bases unmatched to any gene: 4. CDR3 loop: CAWSRLAGGYEQFF. DNA of the CDR3: TGTGCCTGGAGTAGACTAGCGGGAGGGTACGAGCAGTTCTTC.

This chain links TRBV28 with TRBJ2-2; 13 positions agree with TRBD2. Trimming cost V 7 bases and J 6 bases; bases outside gene matches: 2. The CDR3 loop spans 14 amino acids. The germline V gene has CDR1 MDHEN and CDR2 SYDVKM. The CDR3 bases are TGTGCCAGCACCGGGACTAGCGGGGCCGGGGAGCTGTTTTTT. This codes for CASTGTSGAGELFF.

CDR3 DNA: TGTGCCAGCTCACCTACTACCGTCGAAGAGACCCAGTACTTC. Residues: CASSPTTVEETQYF. The V gene is TRBV18, the J gene TRBJ2-5; D unresolved. CDR3 size: 14 residues. V gave up 3 bases and J gave up 3 bases, with 11 bases separating them. Germline CDR1 reads KGHSH; CDR2 reads LQKENI.

The chain employs TRBV11-1 and TRBJ2-1; TRBD2 agrees at 14 bases. The CDR3 loop spans 17 amino acids. CDR1 and CDR2 (germline): SGHAT, FQDESV (reference sequence). The J segment lost 4 bases and the V segment lost 3 bases, leaving 5 bases of the junction unmatched. The CDR3 sequence is CASSLGLAGEQYNEQFF. The DNA of the CDR3 is TGTGCCAGCAGCTTGGGACTAGCGGGGGAACAGTACAATGAGCAGTTCTTC.

The V gene is TRBV14, the J gene TRBJ1-2; tentative D call: TRBD1 (6 bases). There are 14 residues in the CDR3. The germline V gene encodes CDR1 SGHDN and CDR2 FVKESK. V was clipped by 3 bases and J by 4 bases, with 12 bases between them. The CDR3 sequence: CASSHTDRPYGYTF. CDR3 nucleotides: TGTGCCAGCAGCCACACGGACAGACCCTATGGCTACACCTTC.

This rearrangement joins TRBV18 to TRBJ2-5; the match to TRBD1 covers 8 bases. This CDR3 region has 15 residues. Looked up from germline, CDR1 is KGHSH and CDR2 is LQKENI. V lost 4 bases and J lost 1; bases outside the gene matches: 5. Written as DNA, the CDR3 is TGTGCCAGCTCACAGCTAACAGGGGGCCAAGAGACCCAGTACTTC. Its protein product is CASSQLTGGQETQYF. The variable domain in full, with the rest retrieved from reference TRBV18 and TRBJ2-5, is NAGVMQNPRHLVRRRGQEARLRCSPMKGHSHVYWYRQLPEEGLKFMVYLQKENIIDESGMPKERFSAEFPKEGPSILRIQQVVRGDSAAYFCASSQLTGGQETQYFGPGTRLLVL.

The chain links TRBV10-1 to TRBJ2-1; no clear D. This CDR3 spans 13 amino acids. Trimming removed 0 bases at V and 12 bases at J, with 12 bases between. Germline loops: CDR1 WNHNN, CDR2 SYGVQD (reference sequence). The CDR3 nucleotides are TGCGCCAGCAGTGAGTCGTGGGCGGTCAGGCAGTTCTTC. Its translation is CASSESWAVRQFF.

This clone appeared once. The chain has TRBV5-1 and TRBJ2-3, with D possibly being TRBD2 (6 bases). This CDR3 spans 15 amino acids. Germline CDR1 SGHRS, CDR2 YFSETQ. Trimming stripped 0 bases from V and 3 bases from J, with 11 bases between. The CDR3 DNA follows: TGCGCCAGCAGCTTGGAGGAGGGAAGGACAGATACGCAGTATTTT. Residues: CASSLEEGRTDTQYF. Using reference TRBV5-1 and TRBJ2-3 for the parts outside the CDR3, the full variable domain is KAGVTQTPRYLIKTRGQQVTLSCSPISGHRSVSWYQQTPGQGLQFLFEYFSETQRNKGNFPGRFSGRQFSNSRSEMNVSTLELGDSALYLCASSLEEGRTDTQYFGPGTRLTVL.

The J gene is TRBJ1-5, the V gene TRBV30, with unresolved D. The V gene lost 0 bases and the J gene lost 1 base, with 10 bases spanning the gap. The germline CDR1 and CDR2 sequences are GTSNPN and SVGIG (reference sequence). The CDR3 is 15 amino acids. The CDR3 loop is CAWSVGPVSNQPQHF. The CDR3 coding sequence is TGTGCCTGGAGTGTGGGTCCGGTGAGCAATCAGCCCCAGCATTTT.

The V and J genes are TRBV9 and TRBJ1-3; D is possibly TRBD1 (6 bases). The CDR3 length is 13 residues. Germline CDR1 SGDLS, CDR2 YYNGEE. V shed 0 bases and J shed 9 bases, with 10 bases lying between them. The CDR3 is CASSVAEGGTIYF. CDR3 bases: TGTGCCAGCAGCGTAGCTGAGGGGGGCACCATATATTTT.

This clone was observed a single time. The chain uses TRBV7-9 and TRBJ2-4, with 10 bases that match TRBD1. The V and J ends lost 4 bases and 1 base, in that order; junction bases with no gene match: 1. From germline, CDR1 is SEHNR and CDR2 FQNEAQ (reference sequence). The CDR3 is made up of 15 amino acids. CDR3: CASSSGQGAKNIQYF. The CDR3 region has the DNA TGTGCCAGCAGCTCGGGACAGGGGGCCAAAAACATTCAGTACTTC.

DNA of the CDR3: TGTGCCAGCAGTCCTTATGTAGGGTTAGGCTACACCTTC. Protein: CASSPYVGLGYTF. The chain is built from TRBV27 and TRBJ1-2; D is uncertain. The ends were cut back, 5 bases at V and 8 bases at J, with 15 bases in the middle. This CDR3 has 13 amino acids. Germline CDR1 and CDR2: MNHEY and SMNVEV (reference sequence).

The chain carries TRBV29-1 and TRBJ2-7; TRBD1 matches 12 bases. Trimming at V came to 0 bases and at J to 5 bases, leaving 8 bases not matched to a gene. Germline-derived CDR1 and CDR2 are SQVTM and ANQGSEA. This CDR3 region has 16 residues. This CDR3 is CSVEDRGGTGGNEQYF. DNA for the CDR3: TGCAGCGTTGAAGATCGAGGGGGGACAGGGGGCAACGAGCAGTACTTC.

In its sample, this clone was seen a few times. The V gene is TRBV6-4, the J gene TRBJ1-1; the D gene is possibly TRBD1 (5 bases). Trimming pared 6 bases from V and 1 base from J, leaving 9 bases between. CDR3 length: 13 amino acids. Germline V gene sequence: CDR1 MRHNA, CDR2 SNTAGT. The CDR3 sequence is CASREQGNTEAFF. Here the CDR3 DNA reads TGTGCCAGCAGAGAGCAGGGGAACACTGAAGCTTTCTTT.

V and J are TRBV11-2 and TRBJ2-1; 12 bases are shared with TRBD2. The CDR3 is 15 residues long. The V gene end was trimmed by 3 bases and the J gene end by 5 bases; junction bases not matched to a gene: 2. Per the germline V gene, CDR1 is SGHAT and CDR2 is FQNNGV. Here the CDR3 reads CASSFRTSGDNEQFF. The CDR3, as DNA: TGTGCCAGCAGCTTCCGGACTAGCGGGGACAATGAGCAGTTCTTC.